This T cell receptor beta chain was captured in a study of human versus mouse CDR3 diversity and MHC coevolution. Study context: Each sample yielded about 5.5 x 10^6 to 1.7 x 10^7 valid reads. Study-level points and caveats: Mice had fewer CDR3 deletions and insertions than humans on average. Most of the three human donors had the lowest clonal inequality.

A note on this clone: Its antigen is currently unknown.

The table came from immunoSEQ multiplex PCR; TCRdb's copy has only in-frame clones and leaves some out. The repertoire holds just under 60,000 clones, with about 94% as singletons. The CDR3 sequence is 15 residues long. The junction had 4 bases not matched to a gene; V was cut back by 1 base and J by 4 bases. Germline CDR1 is MNHNS and CDR2 is SASEGT. The receptor comes from a person between 55 and 70 years old in good health. The J gene is TRBJ1-2, the V gene TRBV6-1, with TRBD1 identical over 9 bases. What was sequenced was naive CD4+ T cells from blood. The subset: CD45RO-negative CD62L-positive naive CD4 T cells. The CDR3 here is CASSEGGQGGYGYTF. The CDR3 DNA follows: TGTGCCAGCAGTGAAGGGGGACAGGGAGGCTATGGCTACACCTTC.